This T cell receptor beta chain comes out of a study of cytomegalovirus exposure and HLA in healthy donors. Findings and caveats of the study: A later analysis linked a missense variant in DCLRE1C to the trimming of TCR beta V and J genes. Using a false discovery rate of 0.05, a later analysis showed that approximately 18,000 TCR beta sequences were associated with HLA alleles. TCR beta V segments were, for the most part, productive about 87% or about 30% of the time in an earlier analysis.

Points on this clone: Its cognate antigen is unknown.

Germline CDR1 and CDR2: PRHDT and FYEKMQ (reference sequence). The junction had 8 bases not matched to a gene; V was cut back by 3 bases and J by 9 bases. This CDR3 is built from 14 residues. The PCR had 60 Vbeta and 13 Jbeta primers. Clones were read by immunoSEQ multiplex PCR, and TCRdb kept only the in-frame ones, dropping some. The table shows 120,000 or so clones, with more than 70% occurring only once. The sequenced sample consisted of PBMCs. This chain uses TRBV13 with TRBJ2-1, with 7 bases aligning to TRBD2. The TCR was taken from a woman aged 45-59 years in good health and CMV-seropositive. Here the CDR3 reads CASSFLAAGGEQFF. The CDR3 DNA is TGTGCCAGCAGCTTTCTAGCGGCCGGGGGTGAGCAGTTCTTC.